This section outlines one TCR beta chain sequence together with its context. The antigen is unknown. Noted time point: blood 2 weeks post-SBRT. The treatment was: 15 Gy SBRT to primary tumor, nephrectomy 4 weeks later. Radiation-treated patients gave blood at baseline, week 2 and week 4. Clear cell pathology was present in this patient's renal cell carcinoma. The sample is drawn from a study of radiation and T cells in renal cell carcinoma. Study conclusions and caveats: Pretreatment tumor biopsies were lacking, so baseline clonotypes are unknown. Top tumor clonotypes rose in blood 2 weeks post-radiation, then contracted.

The germline V gene encodes CDR1 SNHLY and CDR2 FYNNEI. V was pared by 4 bases and J by 5 bases, with 7 bases of the junction left unmatched. This CDR3 contains 15 residues. Sequencing used immunoSEQ multiplex PCR; TCRdb keeps in-frame clones, though not all of them. The sample consists of 120,000 or so clones, approximately 80% of them appearing once. This receptor was identified in a woman between 55 and 75 years old with renal cell carcinoma. Sequencing used blood, obtained from a patient whose treatment included radiotherapy and nephrectomy. The chain employs TRBV2 and TRBJ2-2; 7 bases are shared with TRBD2. The CDR3 DNA reads as TGTGCCAGCAGTGTGGGTAGCGGGCCTACCGGGGAGCTGTTTTTT. Protein product: CASSVGSGPTGELFF.